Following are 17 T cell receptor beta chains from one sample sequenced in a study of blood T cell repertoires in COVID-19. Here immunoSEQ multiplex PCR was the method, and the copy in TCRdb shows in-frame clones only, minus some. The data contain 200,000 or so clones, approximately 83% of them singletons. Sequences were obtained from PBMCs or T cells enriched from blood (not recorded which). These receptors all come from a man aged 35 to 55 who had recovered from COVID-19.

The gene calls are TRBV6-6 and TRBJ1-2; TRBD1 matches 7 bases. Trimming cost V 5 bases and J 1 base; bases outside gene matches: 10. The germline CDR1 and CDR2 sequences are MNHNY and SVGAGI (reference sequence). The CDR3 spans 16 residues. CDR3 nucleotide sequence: TGTGCCAGCAGTCGAGCTACAGGGGAAAGTAACTATGGCTACACCTTC. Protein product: CASSRATGESNYGYTF.

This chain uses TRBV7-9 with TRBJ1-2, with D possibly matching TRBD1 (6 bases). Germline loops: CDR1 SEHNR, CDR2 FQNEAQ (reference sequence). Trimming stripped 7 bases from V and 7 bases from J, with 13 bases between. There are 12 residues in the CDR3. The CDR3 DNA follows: TGTGCCAGCACGTCAGAAGGGGGTGGCTACACCTTC. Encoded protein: CASTSEGGGYTF.

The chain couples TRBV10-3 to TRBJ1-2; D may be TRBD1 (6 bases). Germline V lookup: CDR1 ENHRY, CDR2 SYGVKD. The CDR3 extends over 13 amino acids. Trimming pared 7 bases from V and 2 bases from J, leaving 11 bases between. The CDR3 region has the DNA TGTGCCATCACCCCAACAGGGAACTATGGCTACACCTTC. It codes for CAITPTGNYGYTF.

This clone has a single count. The CDR3 here is CAISDRGGEKLFF. The CDR3 DNA reads as TGTGCCATCAGTGATAGGGGTGGAGAAAAACTGTTTTTT. V gene TRBV10-3 combines with J gene TRBJ1-4, with D possibly being TRBD1 (5 bases). The CDR3 has 13 amino acids. Trimming left V 3 bases short and J 8 bases short, with 10 bases between. Germline V gene data show CDR1 as ENHRY and CDR2 as SYGVKD.

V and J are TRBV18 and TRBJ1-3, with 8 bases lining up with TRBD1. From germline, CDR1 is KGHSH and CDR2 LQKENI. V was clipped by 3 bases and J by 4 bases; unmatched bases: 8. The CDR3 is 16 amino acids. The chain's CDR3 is CASSPRQGTPGNTIYF. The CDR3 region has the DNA TGTGCCAGCTCACCTAGACAGGGGACGCCCGGAAACACCATATATTTT.

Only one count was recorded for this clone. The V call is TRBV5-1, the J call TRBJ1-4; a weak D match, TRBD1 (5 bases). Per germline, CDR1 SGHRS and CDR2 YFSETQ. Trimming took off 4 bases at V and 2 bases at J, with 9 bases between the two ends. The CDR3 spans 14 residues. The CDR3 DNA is TGCGCCAGCAGCCGGGACTATACTAATGAAAAACTGTTTTTT. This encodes CASSRDYTNEKLFF.

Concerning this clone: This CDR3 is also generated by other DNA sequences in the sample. The CDR3, as DNA: TGTGCCAGTAGTATAGTTGGAGGGGGCAATCAGCCCCAGCATTTT. Its translation: CASSIVGGGNQPQHF. This chain connects TRBV19 to TRBJ1-5; D might be TRBD1 (5 bases). Trimming removed 1 base at V and 2 bases at J, with 9 bases between. The CDR3 runs 15 residues. From germline, CDR1 is LNHDA and CDR2 SQIVND (reference sequence).

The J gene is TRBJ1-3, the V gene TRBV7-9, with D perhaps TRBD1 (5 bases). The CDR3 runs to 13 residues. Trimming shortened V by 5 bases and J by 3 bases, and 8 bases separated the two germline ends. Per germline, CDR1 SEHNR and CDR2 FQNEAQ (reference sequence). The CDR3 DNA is TGTGCCAGCAGCCAGGGCAGTGGAAACACCATATATTTT. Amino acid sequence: CASSQGSGNTIYF.

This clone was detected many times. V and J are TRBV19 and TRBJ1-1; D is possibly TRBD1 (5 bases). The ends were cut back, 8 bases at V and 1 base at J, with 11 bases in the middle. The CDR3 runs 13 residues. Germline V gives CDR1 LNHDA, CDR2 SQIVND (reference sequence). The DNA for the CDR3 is TGTGCCAGTGCGGACAATAGGAACACTGAAGCTTTCTTT. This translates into CASADNRNTEAFF.

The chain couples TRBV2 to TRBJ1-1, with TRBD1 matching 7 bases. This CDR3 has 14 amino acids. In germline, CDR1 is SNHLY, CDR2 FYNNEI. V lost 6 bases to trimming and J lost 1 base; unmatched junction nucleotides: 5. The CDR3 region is CASRRGTENTEAFF. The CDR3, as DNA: TGTGCCAGCAGGCGAGGGACAGAGAACACTGAAGCTTTCTTT. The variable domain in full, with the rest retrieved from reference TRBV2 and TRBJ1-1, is EPEVTQTPSHQVTQMGQEVILRCVPISNHLYFYWYRQILGQKVEFLVSFYNNEISEKSEIFDDQFSVERPDGSNFTLKIRSTKLEDSAMYFCASRRGTENTEAFFGQGTRLTVV.

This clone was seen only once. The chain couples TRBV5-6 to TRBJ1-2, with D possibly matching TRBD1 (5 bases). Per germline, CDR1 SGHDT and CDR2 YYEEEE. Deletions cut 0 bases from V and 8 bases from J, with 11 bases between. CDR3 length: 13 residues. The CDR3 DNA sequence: TGTGCCAGCAGCTTGGGACAGCTGGCCGGCTACACCTTC. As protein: CASSLGQLAGYTF.

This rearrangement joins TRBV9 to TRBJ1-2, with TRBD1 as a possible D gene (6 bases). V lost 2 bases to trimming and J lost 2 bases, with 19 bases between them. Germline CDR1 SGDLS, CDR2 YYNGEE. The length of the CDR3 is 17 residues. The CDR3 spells CASSVGPQGESNYGYTF. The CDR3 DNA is TGTGCCAGCAGCGTTGGACCACAGGGAGAGTCAAACTATGGCTACACCTTC.

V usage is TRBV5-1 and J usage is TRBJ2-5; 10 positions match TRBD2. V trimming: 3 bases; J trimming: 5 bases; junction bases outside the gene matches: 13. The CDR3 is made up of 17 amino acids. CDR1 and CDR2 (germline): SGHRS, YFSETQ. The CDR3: CASSSGQIAGGAETQYF. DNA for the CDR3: TGCGCCAGCAGCTCCGGCCAAATAGCGGGGGGAGCCGAGACCCAGTACTTC.

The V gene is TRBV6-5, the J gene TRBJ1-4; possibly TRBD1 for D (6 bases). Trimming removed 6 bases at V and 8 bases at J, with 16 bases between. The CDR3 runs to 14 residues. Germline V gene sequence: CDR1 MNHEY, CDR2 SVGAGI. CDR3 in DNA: TGTGCCAGCAGACCTGGGGGCACGGCAGAAAAACTGTTTTTT. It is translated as CASRPGGTAEKLFF.

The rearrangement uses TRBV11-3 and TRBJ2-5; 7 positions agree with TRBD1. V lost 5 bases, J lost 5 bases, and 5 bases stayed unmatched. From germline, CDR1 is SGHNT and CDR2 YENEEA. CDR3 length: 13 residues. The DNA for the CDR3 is TGTGCCAGCAGCCACCGGGACAGTGAGACCCAGTACTTC. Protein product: CASSHRDSETQYF.

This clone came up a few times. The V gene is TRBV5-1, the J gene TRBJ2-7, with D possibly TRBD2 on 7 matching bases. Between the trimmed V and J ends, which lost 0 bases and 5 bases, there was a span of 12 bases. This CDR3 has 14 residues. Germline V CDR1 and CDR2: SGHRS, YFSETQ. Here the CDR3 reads CASSLDGGADEQYF. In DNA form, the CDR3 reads TGCGCCAGCAGCTTGGATGGGGGGGCAGACGAGCAGTACTTC.

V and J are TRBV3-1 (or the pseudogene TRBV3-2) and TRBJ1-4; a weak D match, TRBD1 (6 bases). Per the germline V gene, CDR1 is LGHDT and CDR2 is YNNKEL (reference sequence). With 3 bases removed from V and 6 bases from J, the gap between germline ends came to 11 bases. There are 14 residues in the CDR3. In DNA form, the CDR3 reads TGTGCCAGCAGCCAGTGGGGGGGCGATGAAAAACTGTTTTTT. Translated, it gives CASSQWGGDEKLFF.